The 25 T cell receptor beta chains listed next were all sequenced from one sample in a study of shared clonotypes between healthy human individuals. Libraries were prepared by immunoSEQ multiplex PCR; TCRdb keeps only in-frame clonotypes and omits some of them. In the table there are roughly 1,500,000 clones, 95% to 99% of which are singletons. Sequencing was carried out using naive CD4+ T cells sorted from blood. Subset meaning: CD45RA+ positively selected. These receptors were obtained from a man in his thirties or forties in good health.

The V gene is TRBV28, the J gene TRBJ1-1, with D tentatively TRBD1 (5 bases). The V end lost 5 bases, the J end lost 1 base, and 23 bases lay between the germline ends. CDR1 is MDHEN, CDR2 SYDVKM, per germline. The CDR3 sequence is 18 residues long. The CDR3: CASSTYRDGPQPNTEAFF. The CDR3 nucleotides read TGTGCCAGCAGTACGTATCGGGACGGACCGCAGCCGAACACTGAAGCTTTCTTT.

The CDR3 here is CASSSGLRRSYEQYF. In DNA, the CDR3 is TGTGCCAGCAGTTCTGGGCTCCGTCGATCCTACGAGCAGTACTTC. V gene TRBV28 combines with J gene TRBJ2-7; D gene ambiguous. This CDR3 region has 15 residues. Germline values: CDR1 MDHEN, CDR2 SYDVKM. Between the trimmed V and J ends, which lost 4 bases and 1 base, there was a span of 14 bases.

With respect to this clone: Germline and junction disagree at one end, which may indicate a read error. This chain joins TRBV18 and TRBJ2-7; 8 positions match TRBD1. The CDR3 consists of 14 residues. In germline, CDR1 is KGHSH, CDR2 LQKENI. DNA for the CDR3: TGTGCCAGCTCAACACCGGGACAGGCAATCGAGCAGTACTTC. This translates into CASSTPGQAIEQYF.

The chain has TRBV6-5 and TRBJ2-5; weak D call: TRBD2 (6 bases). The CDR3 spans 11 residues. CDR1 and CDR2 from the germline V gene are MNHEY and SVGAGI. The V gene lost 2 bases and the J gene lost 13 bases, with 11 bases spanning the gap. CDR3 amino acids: CASSYGGVGYF. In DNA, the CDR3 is TGTGCCAGCAGTTACGGCGGGGTGGGGTACTTC.

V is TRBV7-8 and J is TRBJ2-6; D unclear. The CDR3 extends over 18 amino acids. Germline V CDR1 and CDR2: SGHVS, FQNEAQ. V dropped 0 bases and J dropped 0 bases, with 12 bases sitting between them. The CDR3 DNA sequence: TGTGCCAGCAGCTTAGCTTTCCTCAGAACCTCTGGGGCCAACGTCCTGACTTTC. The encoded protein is CASSLAFLRTSGANVLTF. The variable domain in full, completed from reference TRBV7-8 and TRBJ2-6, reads GAGVSQSPRYKVAKRGQDVALRCDPISGHVSLFWYQQALGQGPEFLTYFQNEAQLDKSGLPSDRFFAERPEGSVSTLKIQRTQQEDSAVYLCASSLAFLRTSGANVLTFGAGSRLTVL.

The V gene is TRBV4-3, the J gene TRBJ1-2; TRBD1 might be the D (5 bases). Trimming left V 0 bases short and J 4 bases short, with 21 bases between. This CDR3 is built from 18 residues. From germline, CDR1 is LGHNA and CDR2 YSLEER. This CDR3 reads CASSQDYAWGSESYGYTF. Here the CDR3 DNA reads TGCGCCAGCAGCCAAGATTACGCATGGGGGTCAGAGAGCTATGGCTACACCTTC.

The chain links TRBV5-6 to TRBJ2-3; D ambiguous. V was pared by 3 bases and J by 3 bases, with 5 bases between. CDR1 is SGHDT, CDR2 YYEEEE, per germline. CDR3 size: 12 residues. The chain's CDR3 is CASSSGTDTQYF. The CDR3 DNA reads TGTGCCAGCAGCTCAGGTACAGATACGCAGTATTTT.

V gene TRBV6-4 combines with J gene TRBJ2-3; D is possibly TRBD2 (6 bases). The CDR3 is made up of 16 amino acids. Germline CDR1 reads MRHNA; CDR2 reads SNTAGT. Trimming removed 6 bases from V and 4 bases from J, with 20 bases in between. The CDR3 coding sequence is TGTGCCAGCAGCGGTCAGCCCCACGGGAGTTCAGATACGCAGTATTTT. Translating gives CASSGQPHGSSDTQYF.

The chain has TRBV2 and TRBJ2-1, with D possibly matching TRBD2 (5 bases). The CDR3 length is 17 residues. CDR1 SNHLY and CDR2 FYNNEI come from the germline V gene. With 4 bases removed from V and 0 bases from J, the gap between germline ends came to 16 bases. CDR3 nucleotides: TGTGCCAGCAGTGGGAGAGGGATTATGAGCTCCTACAATGAGCAGTTCTTC. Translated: CASSGRGIMSSYNEQFF.

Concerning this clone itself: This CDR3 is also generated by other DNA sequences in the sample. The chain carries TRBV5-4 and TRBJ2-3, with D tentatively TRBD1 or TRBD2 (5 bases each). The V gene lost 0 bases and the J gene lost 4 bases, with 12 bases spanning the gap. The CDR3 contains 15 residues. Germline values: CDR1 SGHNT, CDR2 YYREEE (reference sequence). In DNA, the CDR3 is TGTGCCAGCAGCTTGGGAGGGTCCAGGGCAGATACGCAGTATTTT. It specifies CASSLGGSRADTQYF.

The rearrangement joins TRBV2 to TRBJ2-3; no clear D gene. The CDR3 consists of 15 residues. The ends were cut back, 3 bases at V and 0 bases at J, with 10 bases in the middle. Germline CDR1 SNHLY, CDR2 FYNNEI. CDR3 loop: CASSDLIASTDTQYF. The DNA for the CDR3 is TGTGCCAGCAGTGACCTTATCGCTAGCACAGATACGCAGTATTTT.

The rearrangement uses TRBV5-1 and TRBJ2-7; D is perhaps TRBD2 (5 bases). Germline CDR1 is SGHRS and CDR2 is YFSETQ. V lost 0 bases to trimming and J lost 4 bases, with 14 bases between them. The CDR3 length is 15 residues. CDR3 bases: TGCGCCAGCAGCTTGGCCCCTGGACTTCGGTACGAGCAGTACTTC. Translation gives CASSLAPGLRYEQYF.

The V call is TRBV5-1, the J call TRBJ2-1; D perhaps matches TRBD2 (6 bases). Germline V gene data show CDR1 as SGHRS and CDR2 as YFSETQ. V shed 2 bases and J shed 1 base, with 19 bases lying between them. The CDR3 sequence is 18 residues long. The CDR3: CASSFTPDGRKSYNEQFF. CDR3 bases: TGCGCCAGCAGCTTTACGCCCGATGGGAGGAAGTCCTACAATGAGCAGTTCTTC.

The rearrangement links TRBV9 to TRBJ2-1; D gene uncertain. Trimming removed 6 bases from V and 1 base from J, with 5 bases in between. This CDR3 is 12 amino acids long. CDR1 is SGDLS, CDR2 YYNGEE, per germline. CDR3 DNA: TGTGCCAGCAAGTCTTCCTACAATGAGCAGTTCTTC. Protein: CASKSSYNEQFF.

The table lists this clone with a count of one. The CDR3 DNA reads TGTGCCAGCTCACCAGCCCCCGGGACAGAAAGGGCCGAGCAGTACTTC. This gives the protein CASSPAPGTERAEQYF. This chain joins TRBV18 and TRBJ2-7, with 7 bases lining up with TRBD1. Germline V CDR1 and CDR2: KGHSH, LQKENI. J lost 6 bases, V lost 2 bases, and 13 bases had no gene match. The CDR3 has 16 amino acids.

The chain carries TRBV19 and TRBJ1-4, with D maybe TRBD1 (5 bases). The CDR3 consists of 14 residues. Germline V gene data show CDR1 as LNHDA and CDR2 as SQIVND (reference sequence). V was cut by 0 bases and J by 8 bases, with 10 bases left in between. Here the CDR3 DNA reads TGTGCCAGTAGTATAGACTGGAGGGGCGAAAAACTGTTTTTT. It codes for CASSIDWRGEKLFF.

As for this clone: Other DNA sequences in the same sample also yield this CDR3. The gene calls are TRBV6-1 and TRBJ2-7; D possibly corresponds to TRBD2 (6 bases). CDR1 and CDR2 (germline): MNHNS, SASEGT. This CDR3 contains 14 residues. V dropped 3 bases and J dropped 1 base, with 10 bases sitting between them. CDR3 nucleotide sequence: TGTGCCAGCAGTGAGGGGGGACCTTCCTACGAGCAGTACTTC. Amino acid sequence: CASSEGGPSYEQYF.

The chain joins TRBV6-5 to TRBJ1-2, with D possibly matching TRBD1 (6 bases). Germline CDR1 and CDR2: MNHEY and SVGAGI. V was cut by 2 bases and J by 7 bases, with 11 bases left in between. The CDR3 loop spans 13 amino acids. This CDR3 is CASSYRGAVGYTF. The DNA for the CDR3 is TGTGCCAGCAGTTACCGGGGGGCAGTTGGCTACACCTTC.

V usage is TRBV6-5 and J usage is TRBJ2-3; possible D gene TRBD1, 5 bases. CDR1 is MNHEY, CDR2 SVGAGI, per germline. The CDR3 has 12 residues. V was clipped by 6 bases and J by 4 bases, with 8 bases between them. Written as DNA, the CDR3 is TGTGCCAGCAGGGGGCCGCCAGATACGCAGTATTTT. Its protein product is CASRGPPDTQYF.

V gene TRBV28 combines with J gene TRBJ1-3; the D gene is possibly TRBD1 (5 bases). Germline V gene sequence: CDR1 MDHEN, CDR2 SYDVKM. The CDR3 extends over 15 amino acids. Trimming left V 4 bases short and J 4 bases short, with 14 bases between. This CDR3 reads CASSSVGPPGNTIYF. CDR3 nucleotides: TGTGCCAGCAGTTCCGTGGGACCGCCAGGAAACACCATATATTTT.

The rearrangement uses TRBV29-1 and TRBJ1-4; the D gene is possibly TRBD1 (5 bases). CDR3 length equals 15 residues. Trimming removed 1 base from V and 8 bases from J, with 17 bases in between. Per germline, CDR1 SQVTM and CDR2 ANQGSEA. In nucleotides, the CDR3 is TGCAGCGTTGAAGGAGGGACGACGATAGGGGAAAAACTGTTTTTT. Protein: CSVEGGTTIGEKLFF.

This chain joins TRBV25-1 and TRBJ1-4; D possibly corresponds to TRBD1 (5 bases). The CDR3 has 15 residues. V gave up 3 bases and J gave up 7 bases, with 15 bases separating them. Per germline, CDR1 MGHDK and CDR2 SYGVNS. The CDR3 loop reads CASSDAGGLLEKLFF. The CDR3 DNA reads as TGTGCCAGCAGTGACGCGGGGGGACTTCTTGAAAAACTGTTTTTT.

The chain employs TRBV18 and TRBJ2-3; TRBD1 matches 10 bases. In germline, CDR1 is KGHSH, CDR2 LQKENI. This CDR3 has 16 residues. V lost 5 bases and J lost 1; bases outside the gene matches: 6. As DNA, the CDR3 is TGTGCCAGCTCATTAGCCGGGACAGGGGGCACAGATACGCAGTATTTT. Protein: CASSLAGTGGTDTQYF.

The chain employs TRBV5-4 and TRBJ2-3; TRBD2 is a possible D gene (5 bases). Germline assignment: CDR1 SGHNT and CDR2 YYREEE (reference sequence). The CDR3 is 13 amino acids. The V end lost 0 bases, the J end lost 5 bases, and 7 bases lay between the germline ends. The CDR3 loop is CASSLEGGDTQYF. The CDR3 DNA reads TGTGCCAGCAGCTTGGAAGGAGGAGATACGCAGTATTTT.

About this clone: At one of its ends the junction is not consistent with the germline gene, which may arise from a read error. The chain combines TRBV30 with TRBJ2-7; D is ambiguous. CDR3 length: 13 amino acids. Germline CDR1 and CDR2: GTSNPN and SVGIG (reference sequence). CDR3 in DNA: TGTGCCTGGAGTGTACAGATAGCCTACGAACAGTACTTC. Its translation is CAWSVQIAYEQYF. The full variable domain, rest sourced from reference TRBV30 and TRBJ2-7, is SQTIHQWPATLVQPVGSPLSLECTVEGTSNPNLYWYRQAAGRGLQLLFYSVGIGQISSEVPQNLSASRPQDRQFILSSKKLLLSDSGFYLCAWSVQIAYEQYFGPGTRLTVT.